This TCR beta chain was obtained from a study of human T cells and chemical hapten exposure. About the study: Small volume differences among pooled libraries mainly caused per-sample TCR yield variation.

A few counts support this clonotype. Its specificity is unknown. As to time point: healthy volunteer bleed at 6 weeks. Extraction yielded total RNA from whole blood (unfractionated). Study-wide results and caveats: Sensitization with DPC brought no change to TCRs above 1 in 1000 in frequency.

This CDR3 spans 15 amino acids. The ends were cut back, 5 bases at V and 1 base at J, with 12 bases in the middle. The germline gives CDR1 LNHDA, CDR2 SQIVND (reference sequence). Individual cDNA molecules each carried unique molecular identifiers attached by the library. Methods used by the authors: Per-sample TCR counts ranged from roughly 20,000 to 700,000, median roughly 87,000. TCRdb analysed the RACE reads with MiXCR anew, one entry per CDR3 protein. The V and J calls were not made by the authors but by TCRdb's processing. The data hold more than 35,000 distinct CDR3 sequences, with about 4% observed a single time.

This clonotype was sampled from a human donor in good health. Some clones in this sample may be carry-over from other donors' samples. Sequencing input: whole blood. The chain carries TRBV19 and TRBJ2-1, with a tentative D call TRBD2 (6 bases). The CDR3 region is CASSQKRASYNEQFF. CDR3 DNA: TGTGCCAGTAGTCAGAAGCGGGCGTCCTACAATGAGCAGTTCTTC.